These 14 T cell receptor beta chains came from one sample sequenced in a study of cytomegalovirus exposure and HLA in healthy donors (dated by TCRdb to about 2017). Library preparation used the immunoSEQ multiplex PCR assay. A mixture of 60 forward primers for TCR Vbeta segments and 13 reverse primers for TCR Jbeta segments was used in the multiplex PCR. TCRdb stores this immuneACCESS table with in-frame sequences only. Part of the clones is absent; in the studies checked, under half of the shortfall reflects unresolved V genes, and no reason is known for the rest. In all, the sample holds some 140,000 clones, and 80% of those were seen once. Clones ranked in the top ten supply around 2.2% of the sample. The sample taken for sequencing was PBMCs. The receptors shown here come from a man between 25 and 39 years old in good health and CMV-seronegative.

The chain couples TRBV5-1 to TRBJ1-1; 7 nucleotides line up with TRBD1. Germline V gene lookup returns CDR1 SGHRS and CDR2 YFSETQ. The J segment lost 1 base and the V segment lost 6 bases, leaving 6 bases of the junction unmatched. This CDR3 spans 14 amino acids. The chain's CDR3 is CASTKDRPNTEAFF. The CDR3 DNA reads TGCGCCAGCACCAAGGACAGGCCGAACACTGAAGCTTTCTTT.

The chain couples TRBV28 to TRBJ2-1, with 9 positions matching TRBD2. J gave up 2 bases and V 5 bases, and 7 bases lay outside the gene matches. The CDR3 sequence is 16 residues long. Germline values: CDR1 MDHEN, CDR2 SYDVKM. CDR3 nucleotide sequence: TGTGCCAGCAGTCCTATTAGCGGGGGACCCTACAATGAGCAGTTCTTC. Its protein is CASSPISGGPYNEQFF.

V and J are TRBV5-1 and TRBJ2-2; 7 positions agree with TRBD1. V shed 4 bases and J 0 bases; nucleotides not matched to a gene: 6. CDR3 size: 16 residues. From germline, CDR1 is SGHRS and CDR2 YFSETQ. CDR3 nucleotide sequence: TGCGCCAGCAGCCCGGGGACAGACCCGAACACCGGGGAGCTGTTTTTT. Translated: CASSPGTDPNTGELFF.

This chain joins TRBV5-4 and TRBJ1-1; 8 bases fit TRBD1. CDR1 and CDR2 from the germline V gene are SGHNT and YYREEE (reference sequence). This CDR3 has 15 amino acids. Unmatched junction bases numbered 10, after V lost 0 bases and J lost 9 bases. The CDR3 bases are TGTGCCAGCAGCTTGGTAGATAGGCAGGGGGCAAAAGCTTTCTTT. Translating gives CASSLVDRQGAKAFF.

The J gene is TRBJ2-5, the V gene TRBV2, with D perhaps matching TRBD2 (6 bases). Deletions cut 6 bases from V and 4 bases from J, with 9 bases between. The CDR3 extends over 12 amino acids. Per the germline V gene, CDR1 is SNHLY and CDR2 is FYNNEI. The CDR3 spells CASREGGETQYF. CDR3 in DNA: TGTGCCAGCAGGGAGGGTGGAGAGACCCAGTACTTC.

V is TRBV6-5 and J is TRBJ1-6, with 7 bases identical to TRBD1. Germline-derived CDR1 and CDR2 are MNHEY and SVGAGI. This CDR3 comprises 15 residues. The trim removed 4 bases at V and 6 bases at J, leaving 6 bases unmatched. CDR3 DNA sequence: TGTGCCAGCAGTTTGGACAGGAGATTTAATTCACCCCTCCACTTT. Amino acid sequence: CASSLDRRFNSPLHF.

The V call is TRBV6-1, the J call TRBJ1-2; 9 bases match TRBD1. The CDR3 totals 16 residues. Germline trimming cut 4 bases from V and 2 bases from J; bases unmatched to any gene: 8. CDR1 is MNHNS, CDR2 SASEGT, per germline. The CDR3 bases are TGTGCCAGCAGTGGGTCCCGGGACAGGGCGAACTATGGCTACACCTTC. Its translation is CASSGSRDRANYGYTF.

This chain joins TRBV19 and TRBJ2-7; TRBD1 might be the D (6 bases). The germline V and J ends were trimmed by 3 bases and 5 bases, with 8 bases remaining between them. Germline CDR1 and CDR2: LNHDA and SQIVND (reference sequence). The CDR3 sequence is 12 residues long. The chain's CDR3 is CASSIRGHEQYF. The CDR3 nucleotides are TGTGCCAGTAGTATCAGGGGCCACGAGCAGTACTTC.

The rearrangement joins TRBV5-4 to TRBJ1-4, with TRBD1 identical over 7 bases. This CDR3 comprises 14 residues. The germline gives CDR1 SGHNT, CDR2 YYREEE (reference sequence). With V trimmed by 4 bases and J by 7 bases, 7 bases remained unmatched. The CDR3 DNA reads TGTGCCAGCAGCCAAGCAGGGGGTGGTGAAAAACTGTTTTTT. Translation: CASSQAGGGEKLFF.

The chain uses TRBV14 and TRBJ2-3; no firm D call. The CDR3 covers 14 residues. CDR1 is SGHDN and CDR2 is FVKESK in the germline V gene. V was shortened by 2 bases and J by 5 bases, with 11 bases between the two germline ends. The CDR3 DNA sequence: TGTGCCAGCAGCCAACGGCAGGTGGAAGATACGCAGTATTTT. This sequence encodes CASSQRQVEDTQYF.

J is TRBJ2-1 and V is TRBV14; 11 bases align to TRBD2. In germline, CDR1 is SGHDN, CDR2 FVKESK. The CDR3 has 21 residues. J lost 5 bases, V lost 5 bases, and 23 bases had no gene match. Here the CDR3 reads CASSFLPGLAAPTVDHNEQFF. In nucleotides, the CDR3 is TGTGCCAGCAGCTTCCTCCCGGGACTAGCGGCCCCGACCGTAGACCACAATGAGCAGTTCTTC.

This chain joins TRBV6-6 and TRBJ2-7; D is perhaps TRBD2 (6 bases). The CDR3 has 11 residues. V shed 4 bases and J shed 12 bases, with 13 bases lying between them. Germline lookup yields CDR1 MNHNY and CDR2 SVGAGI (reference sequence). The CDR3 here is CASSSGGLPYF. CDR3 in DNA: TGTGCCAGCAGTTCCGGTGGACTACCGTACTTC.

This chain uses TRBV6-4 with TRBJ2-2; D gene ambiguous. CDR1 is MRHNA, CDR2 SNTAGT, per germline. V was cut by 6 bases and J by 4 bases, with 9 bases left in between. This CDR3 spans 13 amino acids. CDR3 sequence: CASSQVFTGELFF. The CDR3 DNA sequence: TGTGCCAGCAGCCAGGTCTTCACCGGGGAGCTGTTTTTT.

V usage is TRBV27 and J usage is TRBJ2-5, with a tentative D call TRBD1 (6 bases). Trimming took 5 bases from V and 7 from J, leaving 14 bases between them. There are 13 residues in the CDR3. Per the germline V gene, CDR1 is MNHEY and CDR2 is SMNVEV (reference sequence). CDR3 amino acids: CASSQQGKGTQYF. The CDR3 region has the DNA TGTGCCAGCAGTCAACAGGGAAAGGGGACCCAGTACTTC.